This T cell receptor (beta chain) was obtained from a study of shared clonotypes between healthy human individuals. Data came from immunoSEQ multiplex PCR; TCRdb stores just in-frame clones and leaves some out. The repertoire holds some 2,500,000 clones, with around 93% as singletons. The receptor's source is a man between 18 and 29 years old in good health. Some clones in this sample may be carry-over from other donors' samples. The sequenced sample consisted of naive CD4+ T cells from PBMCs. Indicated subset: CD45RA+ positively selected.

The CDR3 nucleotides read TGCGCCAGCCGCGGCGGTTACCCAGATACGCAGTATTTT. Its protein product is CASRGGYPDTQYF. The rearrangement uses TRBV10-1 and TRBJ2-3; unclear D gene. The CDR3 runs to 13 residues. Germline CDR1 WNHNN, CDR2 SYGVQD (reference sequence). Between the trimmed V and J ends, which lost 8 bases and 4 bases, there was a span of 13 bases.